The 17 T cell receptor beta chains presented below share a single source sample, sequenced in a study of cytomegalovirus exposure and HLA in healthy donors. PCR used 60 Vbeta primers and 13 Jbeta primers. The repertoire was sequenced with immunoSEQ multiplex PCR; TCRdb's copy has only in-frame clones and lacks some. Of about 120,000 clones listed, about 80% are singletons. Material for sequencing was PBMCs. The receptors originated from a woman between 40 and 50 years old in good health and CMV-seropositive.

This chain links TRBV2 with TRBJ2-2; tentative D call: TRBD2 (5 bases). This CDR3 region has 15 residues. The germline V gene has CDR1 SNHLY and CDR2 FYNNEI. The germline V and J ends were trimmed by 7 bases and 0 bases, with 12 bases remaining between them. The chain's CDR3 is CASIPTAANTGELFF. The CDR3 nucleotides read TGTGCCAGCATCCCCACAGCGGCGAACACCGGGGAGCTGTTTTTT.

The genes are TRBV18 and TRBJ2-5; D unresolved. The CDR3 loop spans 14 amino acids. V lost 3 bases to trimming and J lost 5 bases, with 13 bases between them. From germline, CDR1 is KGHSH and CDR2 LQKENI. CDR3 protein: CASSPPQAWETQYF. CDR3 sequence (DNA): TGTGCCAGCTCACCCCCGCAGGCCTGGGAGACCCAGTACTTC. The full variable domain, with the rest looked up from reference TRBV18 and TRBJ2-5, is NAGVMQNPRHLVRRRGQEARLRCSPMKGHSHVYWYRQLPEEGLKFMVYLQKENIIDESGMPKERFSAEFPKEGPSILRIQQVVRGDSAAYFCASSPPQAWETQYFGPGTRLLVL.

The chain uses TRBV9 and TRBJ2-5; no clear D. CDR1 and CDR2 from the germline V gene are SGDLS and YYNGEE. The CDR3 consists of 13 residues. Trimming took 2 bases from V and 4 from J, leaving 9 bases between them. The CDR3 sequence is CASSVQTGETQYF. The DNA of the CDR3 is TGTGCCAGCAGCGTCCAAACGGGAGAGACCCAGTACTTC.

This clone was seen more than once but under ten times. The CDR3 sequence: CASSLARETGELFF. The CDR3 DNA reads as TGTGCCAGCAGCTTAGCGCGCGAAACCGGGGAGCTGTTTTTT. The gene calls are TRBV7-9 and TRBJ2-2; D remains unclear. Germline V CDR1 and CDR2: SEHNR, FQNEAQ (reference sequence). This CDR3 spans 14 amino acids. V lost 0 bases and J 5 bases, leaving 7 bases between the germline ends.

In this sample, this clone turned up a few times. CDR3 region: CASSAERQGLKPNTEAFF. CDR3 coding DNA: TGTGCCAGCAGTGCGGAACGACAGGGGTTAAAGCCTAACACTGAAGCTTTCTTT. The chain combines TRBV6-1 with TRBJ1-1; TRBD1 aligns across 8 bases. V shed 4 bases, J shed 2 bases, and the junction held 15 bases outside the gene matches. The germline V gene has CDR1 MNHNS and CDR2 SASEGT. CDR3 length: 18 amino acids.

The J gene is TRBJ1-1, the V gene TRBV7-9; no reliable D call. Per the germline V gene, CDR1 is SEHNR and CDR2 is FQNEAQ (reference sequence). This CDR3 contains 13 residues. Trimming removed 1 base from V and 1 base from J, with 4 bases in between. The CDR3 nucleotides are TGTGCCAGCAGCTTAGGACAGAACACTGAAGCTTTCTTT. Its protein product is CASSLGQNTEAFF. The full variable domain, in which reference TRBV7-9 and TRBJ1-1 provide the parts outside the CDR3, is DTGVSQNPRHKITKRGQNVTFRCDPISEHNRLYWYRQTLGQGPEFLTYFQNEAQLEKSRLLSDRFSAERPKGSFSTLEIQRTEQGDSAMYLCASSLGQNTEAFFGQGTRLTVV.

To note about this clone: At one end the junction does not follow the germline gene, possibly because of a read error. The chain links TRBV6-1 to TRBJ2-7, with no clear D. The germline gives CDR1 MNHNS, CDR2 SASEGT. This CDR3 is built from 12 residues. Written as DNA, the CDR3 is TGTGCCGGCAGCCTCAGCTCCTACGAGCAGTACTTC. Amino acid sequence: CAGSLSSYEQYF.

The CDR3: CASSQGGSLDEQYF. CDR3 DNA: TGCGCCAGCAGCCAAGGCGGGAGTCTAGACGAGCAGTACTTC. The chain joins TRBV4-1 to TRBJ2-7; 7 bases are a match to TRBD2. This CDR3 is 14 amino acids long. Trimming cost V 1 base and J 5 bases; bases outside gene matches: 5. Per the germline V gene, CDR1 is MGHRA and CDR2 is YSYEKL.

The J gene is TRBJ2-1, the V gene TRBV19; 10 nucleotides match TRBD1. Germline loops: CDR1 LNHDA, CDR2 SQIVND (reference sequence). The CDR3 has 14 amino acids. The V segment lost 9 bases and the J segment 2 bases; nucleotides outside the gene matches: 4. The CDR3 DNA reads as TGTGCCAGCTCCGGGACAGGGGCCTACAATGAGCAGTTCTTC. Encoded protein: CASSGTGAYNEQFF.

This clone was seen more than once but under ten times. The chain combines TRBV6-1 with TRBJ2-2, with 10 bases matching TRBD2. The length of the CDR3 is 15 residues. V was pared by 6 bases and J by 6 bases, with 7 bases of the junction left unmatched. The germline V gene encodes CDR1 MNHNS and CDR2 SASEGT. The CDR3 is CASRGASGGAGELFF. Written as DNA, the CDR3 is TGTGCCAGCAGGGGTGCTAGCGGGGGAGCCGGGGAGCTGTTTTTT.

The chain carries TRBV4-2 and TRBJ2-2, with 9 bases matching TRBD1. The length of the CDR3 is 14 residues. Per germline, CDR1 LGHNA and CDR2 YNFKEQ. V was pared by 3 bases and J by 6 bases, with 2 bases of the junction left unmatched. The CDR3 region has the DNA TGTGCCAGCAGCCAGGACAGGGGTCCCGGGGAGCTGTTTTTT. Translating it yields CASSQDRGPGELFF.

For the CDR3, the DNA is TGTGCCAGTAGTCCAACAGGGATATCGAACACTGAAGCTTTCTTT. Residues: CASSPTGISNTEAFF. The rearrangement uses TRBV19 and TRBJ1-1; D might be TRBD1 (6 bases). The CDR3 length is 15 residues. Per germline, CDR1 LNHDA and CDR2 SQIVND (reference sequence). The ends were cut back, 5 bases at V and 1 base at J, with 14 bases in the middle.

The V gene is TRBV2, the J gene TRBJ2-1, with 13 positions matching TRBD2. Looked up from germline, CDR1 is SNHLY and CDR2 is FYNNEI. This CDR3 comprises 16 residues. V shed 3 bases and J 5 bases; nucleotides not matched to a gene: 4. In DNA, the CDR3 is TGTGCCAGCAGTGAGCGGACTAGCGGGGGCCACAATGAGCAGTTCTTC. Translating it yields CASSERTSGGHNEQFF.

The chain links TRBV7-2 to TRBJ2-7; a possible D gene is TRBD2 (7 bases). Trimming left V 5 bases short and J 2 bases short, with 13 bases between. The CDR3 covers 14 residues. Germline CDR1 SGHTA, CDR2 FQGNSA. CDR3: CASSHGGPTYEQYF. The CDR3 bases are TGTGCCAGCAGCCACGGGGGGCCAACCTACGAGCAGTACTTC.

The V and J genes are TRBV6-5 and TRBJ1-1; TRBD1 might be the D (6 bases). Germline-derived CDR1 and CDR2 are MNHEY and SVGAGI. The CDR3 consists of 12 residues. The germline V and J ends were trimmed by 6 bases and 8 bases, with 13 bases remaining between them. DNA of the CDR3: TGTGCCAGCAGACGAACCGGGACAGAAGCTTTCTTT. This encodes CASRRTGTEAFF.

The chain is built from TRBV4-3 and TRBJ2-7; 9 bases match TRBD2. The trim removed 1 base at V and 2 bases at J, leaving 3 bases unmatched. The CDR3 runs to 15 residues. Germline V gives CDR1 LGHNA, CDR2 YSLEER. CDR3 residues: CASSQGTSAAYEQYF. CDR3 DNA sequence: TGCGCCAGCAGCCAAGGGACTAGCGCTGCCTACGAGCAGTACTTC.

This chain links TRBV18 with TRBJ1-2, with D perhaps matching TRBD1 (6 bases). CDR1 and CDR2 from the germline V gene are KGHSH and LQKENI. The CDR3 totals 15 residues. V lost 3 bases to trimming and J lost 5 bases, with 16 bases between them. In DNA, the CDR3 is TGTGCCAGCTCACCGGATGGGGGGGGCGCGTATGGCTACACCTTC. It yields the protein CASSPDGGGAYGYTF. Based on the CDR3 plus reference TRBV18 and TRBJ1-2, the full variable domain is NAGVMQNPRHLVRRRGQEARLRCSPMKGHSHVYWYRQLPEEGLKFMVYLQKENIIDESGMPKERFSAEFPKEGPSILRIQQVVRGDSAAYFCASSPDGGGAYGYTFGSGTRLTVV.